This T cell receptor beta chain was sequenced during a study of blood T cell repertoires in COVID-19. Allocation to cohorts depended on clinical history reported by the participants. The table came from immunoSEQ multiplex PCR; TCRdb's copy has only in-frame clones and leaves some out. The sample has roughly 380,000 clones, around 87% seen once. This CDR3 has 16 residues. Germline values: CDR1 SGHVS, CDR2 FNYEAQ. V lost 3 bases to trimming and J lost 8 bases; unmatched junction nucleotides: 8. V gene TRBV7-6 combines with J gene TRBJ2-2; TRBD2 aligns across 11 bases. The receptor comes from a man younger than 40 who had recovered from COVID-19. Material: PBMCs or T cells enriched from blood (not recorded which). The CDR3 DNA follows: TGTGCCAGCAGCTTGCGTACTAGCGGGAGCGGGGGGGAGCTGTTTTTT. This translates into CASSLRTSGSGGELFF.